These T cell receptor beta chains were read from a single sample in a study of Graves' ophthalmopathy and Graves' hyperthyroidism. TCRdb re-derived calls from the multiplex PCR reads in MiXCR, one entry per CDR3 protein. Of around 400,000 distinct CDR3 sequences listed, roughly 21% were seen once; the top ten hold roughly 3%. Material: peripheral blood. The receptors originated from a young woman with stable Graves' hyperthyroidism. The CDR3 runs from the conserved cysteine through the conserved F or W. The D gene is left open where the match is weak. Clone size is not always given. Where it is, it says once, few, many or a class for expanded clones.

clone_size	v_call	j_call	d_call	cdr3_nt	cdr3_aa
many	TRBV7-9	TRBJ1-2	-	TGTGCCAGCAGCCGGGGGGGCAGCCGCATGAATGGCTACACCTTC	CASSRGGSRMNGYTF
many	TRBV7-2	TRBJ2-7	-	TGTGCCAGCAGCTACCAGTCACAGGGCTACGAGCAGTACTTC	CASSYQSQGYEQYF
-	TRBV20-1	TRBJ1-1	-	TGCAGTGCCGGTAGGACGGATGCTCACACTGAAGCTTTCTTT	CSAGRTDAHTEAFF
many	TRBV5-1	TRBJ1-3	TRBD1	TGCGCCAGCAGCGATACAGGGGGCATTGGAAACACCATATATTTT	CASSDTGGIGNTIYF
many	TRBV24-1	TRBJ1-5	-	TGTGCCACCAGTGCGTCCAATCAGCCCCAGCATTTT	CATSASNQPQHF
many	TRBV6-2/TRBV6-3	TRBJ2-6	TRBD1	TGTGCCAGCAGTTACTACGCGAAGGGGGCAGCCTCTGGGGCCAACGTCCTGACTTTC	CASSYYAKGAASGANVLTF
many	TRBV28	TRBJ2-1	TRBD2	TGTGCCAGCAGTTTATTCCTGACTAGCGGGAGGGCCATGGCCTACAATGAGCAGTTCTTC	CASSLFLTSGRAMAYNEQFF
many	TRBV2	TRBJ2-2	-	TGTGCCAGCAGTACGGGAGTTCACGGGGAGCTGTTTTTT	CASSTGVHGELFF
many	TRBV6-2/TRBV6-3	TRBJ1-2	-	TGTGCCAGCAGAACGTTCACAGGGACCTATGGCTACACCTTC	CASRTFTGTYGYTF
-	TRBV20-1	TRBJ2-5	TRBD2	TGCAGTGCCAAACGAAGCGGGGGGTACCAAGAGACCCAGTACTTC	CSAKRSGGYQETQYF
many	TRBV10-3	TRBJ1-1	TRBD1	TGTGCCATCAGTGGGGGACAGGGATACACTGAAGCTTTCTTT	CAISGGQGYTEAFF
many	TRBV5-1	TRBJ2-7	TRBD2	TGCGCCAGCACCCGGACTAGTGTGACTGACGAGCAGTACTTC	CASTRTSVTDEQYF
few	TRBV18	TRBJ2-7	TRBD1	TGTGCCAGCTCACCTGGGACAGACTACGAGCAGTACTTC	CASSPGTDYEQYF
many	TRBV20-1	TRBJ1-2	-	TGCAGTGCTAATATAATGACAGGCGCTAACTATGGCTACACCTTC	CSANIMTGANYGYTF
many	TRBV2	TRBJ2-7	TRBD2	TGTGCCAGCAGGGCACGGGGACTAGCGGGAGTTTACGAGCAGTACTTC	CASRARGLAGVYEQYF
many	TRBV6-2/TRBV6-3	TRBJ2-7	TRBD1	TGTGCCAGCAGATCTACAGGGGCCGGTGGCGAGCAGTACTTC	CASRSTGAGGEQYF
few	TRBV6-2/TRBV6-3	TRBJ2-5	-	TGTGCCAGCAGTTACAGCAGGGATGAGACCCAGTACTTC	CASSYSRDETQYF
many	TRBV24-1	TRBJ2-7	-	TGTGCCACCGGCGACACCGTCGGGGAGCAGTACTTC	CATGDTVGEQYF
many	TRBV6-1	TRBJ1-1	TRBD1	TGTGCCAGCAGTGTTCGGGAGGGGGCGTGGGACACTGAAGCTTTCTTT	CASSVREGAWDTEAFF
-	TRBV28	TRBJ1-2	TRBD1	TGTGCCAGCAGTTTCGGTTACAGGGGCGGCTATGGCTACACCTTC	CASSFGYRGGYGYTF
-	TRBV28	TRBJ1-5	-	TGTGCCAGCAACCTTCTAGATCAGCCCCAGCATTTT	CASNLLDQPQHF
-	TRBV13	TRBJ2-7	-	TGTGCCAGCAGCTTATATCTGTCCTACGAGCAGTACTTC	CASSLYLSYEQYF
many	TRBV6-5	TRBJ2-7	TRBD2	TGTGCCAGCAGTTACTCGGGACTAGCGGGGTACGAGCAGTACTTC	CASSYSGLAGYEQYF
-	TRBV11-2	TRBJ2-2	-	TGTGCCAGCAGCTTACCCTGGACCGGGGAGCTGTTTTTT	CASSLPWTGELFF
many	TRBV2	TRBJ2-5	TRBD2	TGTGCCAGCAACTTTGCCGGGACTAGCGAGGGAGAGACCCAGTACTTC	CASNFAGTSEGETQYF
many	TRBV12-3/TRBV12-4	TRBJ1-1	-	TGTGCCAGCAGTTTGGTGCAGCCAGTTACCTCTGAAGCTTTCTTT	CASSLVQPVTSEAFF
many	TRBV15	TRBJ2-3	-	TGTGCCACCAGCAGGTGGGAGACTAGGACAGATACGCAGTATTTT	CATSRWETRTDTQYF
-	TRBV2	TRBJ1-2	TRBD1	TGTGCCAGCAGTGCCACCGGGACAGGGAAAGGGTATGGCTACACCTTC	CASSATGTGKGYGYTF
many	TRBV6-1	TRBJ1-2	TRBD1	TGTGCCAGCAGTGGCAGACAGGGTAACTATGGCTACACCTTC	CASSGRQGNYGYTF
many	TRBV12-3/TRBV12-4	TRBJ2-7	-	TGTGCCAGCAGTCCCCGGGGCAGGGCAAGCTACGAGCAGTACTTC	CASSPRGRASYEQYF
-	TRBV6-1	TRBJ2-5	-	TGTGCCAGCAGTGAACTTGGCGGCCAAGAGACCCAGTACTTC	CASSELGGQETQYF
many	TRBV5-4	TRBJ1-1	TRBD1	TGTGCCAGCAGCTTGGGGGACAGGAACACTGAAGCTTTCTTT	CASSLGDRNTEAFF
few	TRBV11-1	TRBJ1-2	-	TGTGCCAGCAGCTTTTATTTTCTGAGGAGGCCTATCTCCTATGGCTACACCTTC	CASSFYFLRRPISYGYTF
many	TRBV28	TRBJ1-1	-	TGTGCCACCGACGCCGGTGACGAAGCTTTCTTT	CATDAGDEAFF
many	TRBV5-1	TRBJ2-2	-	TGCGCCAGCAGCCTTCTCTTCATCAGGAGGAACACCGGGGAGCTGTTTTTT	CASSLLFIRRNTGELFF
many	TRBV6-5	TRBJ1-1	-	TGTGCCAGCAGTTACGAGAGGAAGAACACTGAAGCTTTCTTT	CASSYERKNTEAFF
many	TRBV2	TRBJ2-7	-	TGTGCCAGCAGTCCACCGGCCGACGAACCCTCCCGGCCTTACGAGCAGTACTTC	CASSPPADEPSRPYEQYF
many	TRBV2	TRBJ1-5	TRBD1	TGTGCCAGCCGGGGACAGGGTTTCAATCAGCCCCAGCATTTT	CASRGQGFNQPQHF
many	TRBV6-2/TRBV6-3	TRBJ2-5	-	TGCGCCAGCAGCACCAACATTTGGGAGACCCAGTACTTC	CASSTNIWETQYF
-	TRBV6-2/TRBV6-3	TRBJ2-7	TRBD1	TGTGCTAGATTCGGGACAGGGGGCGTAGCTTCGAGCTCCTACGAGCAGTGCTTC	CARFGTGGVASSSYEQCF
-	TRBV5-1	TRBJ2-5	TRBD1	TGCGCCAGCAGCTTGGCCGGGACAGAAAAAGAGACCCAGTACTTC	CASSLAGTEKETQYF
few	TRBV6-1	TRBJ2-7	-	TGTGCCAGCAGCGAGGGACACCCTTCCGTCTACGAGCAGTACTTC	CASSEGHPSVYEQYF
-	TRBV9	TRBJ1-3	-	TGTGCCAGCAGCGCAGTAGTTGGAGACACCATATATTTT	CASSAVVGDTIYF
many	TRBV15	TRBJ1-5	-	TGTGCCACCAGCAGAGATCAGGGTCTTGCGCCCCAGCATTTT	CATSRDQGLAPQHF
many	TRBV20-1	TRBJ1-1	-	TGCAGTGCTAGAGGGGACCCGAACACTGAAGCTTTCTTT	CSARGDPNTEAFF
-	TRBV6-2/TRBV6-3	TRBJ1-2	-	TGTGCCAGCAGTTACTCGAGGCGGGGGAGAAACTATGGCTACACCTTC	CASSYSRRGRNYGYTF
many	TRBV9	TRBJ2-7	-	TGTGCCAGCAGCCCCCGAGCCCCGGGTGGTAGGGAGCAGTACTTC	CASSPRAPGGREQYF
many	TRBV3-1	TRBJ2-7	-	TGTGCCAGCAGCCACCGGGACGAAGCCTACGAGCAGTACTTC	CASSHRDEAYEQYF
many	TRBV20-1	TRBJ2-7	-	TGCAGTGCTAAAACTCCTAGCAGCGGGTCCTACGAGCAGTACTTC	CSAKTPSSGSYEQYF
many	TRBV19	TRBJ2-2	-	TGTGCCAGTAGCCGAGCGACAGCCGCGAACACCGGGGAGCTGTTTTTT	CASSRATAANTGELFF
few	TRBV2	TRBJ2-5	-	TGTGCCAGCAGCCGACACCCCCAAGAGACCCAGTACTTC	CASSRHPQETQYF
-	TRBV6-5	TRBJ2-7	-	TGTGCCAGCAGTTACTCGAAGGAGCAGGAACTGACCTACGAGCAGTACTTC	CASSYSKEQELTYEQYF